This TCR beta chain was sequenced in a study of T cell changes during pregnancy in multiple sclerosis (dated by TCRdb to between 2018 and 2021). The study in broad terms: The study examined how the T cell repertoire changed over the course of pregnancy in women with multiple sclerosis.

V loses 6 bases, J loses 6 bases, and the germline ends lie 15 bases apart. Reading the germline V gene (reference sequence) gives CDR1 MNHNY and CDR2 SVGAGI. The CDR3 sequence holds 14 residues, the cysteine and phenylalanine included. Here the CDR3 DNA is all that survives: 42 bases in frame from base 1. Notes on this clone: What antigen it recognizes has not been identified. Nothing much larger sits one base from this clone, and base qualities are not available.

The library was obtained by the immunoSEQ multiplex PCR assay. This is the immuneACCESS table as TCRdb keeps it, with only in-frame sequences that have V and J called. A part of the clones is gone; compared with another copy, unresolved V genes explain less than half, and the rest is unexplained. The sample table lists approximately 53,000 clones, 80% to 95% of them with a count of one. The top ten hold less than 0.8% of the sample. Source: CD4+ T cells from peripheral blood mononuclear cells, taken in the third trimester of pregnancy. The sequence came from a female donor with multiple sclerosis, enrolled in a pregnancy study. Rearrangement joined TRBV6-6 to TRBJ2-1, with TRBD2 perhaps the D gene, on 6 matching bases. DNA sequence: TGTGCCAGCAGCTACCCGTTGGGGGGCAATGAGCAGTTCTTC. This gives the protein CASSYPLGGNEQFF.